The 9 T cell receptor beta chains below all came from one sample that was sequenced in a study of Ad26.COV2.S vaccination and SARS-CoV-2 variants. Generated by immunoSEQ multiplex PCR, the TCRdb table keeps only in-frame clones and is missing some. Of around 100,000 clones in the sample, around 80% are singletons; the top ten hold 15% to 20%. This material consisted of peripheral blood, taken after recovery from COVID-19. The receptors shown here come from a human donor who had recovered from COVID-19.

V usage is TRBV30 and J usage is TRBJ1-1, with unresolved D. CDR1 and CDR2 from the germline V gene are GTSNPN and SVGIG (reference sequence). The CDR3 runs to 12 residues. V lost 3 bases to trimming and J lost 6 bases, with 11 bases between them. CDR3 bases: TGTGCCTGGAGCGACGGCTCGGCTGAAGCTTTCTTT. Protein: CAWSDGSAEAFF.

The DNA for the CDR3 is TGTGCCAGCAGTGACGGGACAGGGGTTGAAAAACTGTTTTTT. Protein: CASSDGTGVEKLFF. The chain has TRBV9 and TRBJ1-4; 10 bases fit TRBD1. V shed 5 bases, J shed 7 bases, and the junction held 5 bases outside the gene matches. The germline gives CDR1 SGDLS, CDR2 YYNGEE. This CDR3 region has 14 residues.

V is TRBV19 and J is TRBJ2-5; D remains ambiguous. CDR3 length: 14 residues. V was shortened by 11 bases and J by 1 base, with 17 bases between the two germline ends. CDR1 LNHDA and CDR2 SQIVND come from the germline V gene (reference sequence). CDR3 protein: CASKPGPSQETQYF. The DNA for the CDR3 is TGTGCCTCCAAGCCTGGACCTTCCCAAGAGACCCAGTACTTC.

CDR3 in amino acids: CASSSAGYEQYF. The CDR3 coding sequence is TGTGCCAGCAGCTCCGCTGGGTACGAGCAGTACTTC. The chain carries TRBV7-6 and TRBJ2-7; the D is unclear. Germline CDR1 SGHVS, CDR2 FNYEAQ. The V end was cut by 4 bases, the J end by 4 bases, with 8 bases between. The CDR3 contains 12 residues. Variable domain in full (rest from reference TRBV7-6 and TRBJ2-7): GAGVSQSPRYKVTKRGQDVALRCDPISGHVSLYWYRQALGQGPEFLTYFNYEAQQDKSGLPNDRFSAERPEGSISTLTIQRTEQRDSAMYRCASSSAGYEQYFGPGTRLTVT.

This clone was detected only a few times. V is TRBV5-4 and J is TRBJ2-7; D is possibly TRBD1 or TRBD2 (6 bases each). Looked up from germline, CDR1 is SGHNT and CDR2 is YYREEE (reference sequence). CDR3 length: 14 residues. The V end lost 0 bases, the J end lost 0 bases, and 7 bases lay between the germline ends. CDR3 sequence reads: CASSLEGGSYEQYF. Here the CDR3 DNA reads TGTGCCAGCAGCTTGGAGGGGGGCTCCTACGAGCAGTACTTC.

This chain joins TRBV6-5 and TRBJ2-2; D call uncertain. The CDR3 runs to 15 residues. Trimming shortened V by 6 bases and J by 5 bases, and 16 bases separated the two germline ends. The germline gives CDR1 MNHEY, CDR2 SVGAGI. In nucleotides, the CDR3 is TGTGCCAGCAGCCTCGACTCTGCGGTTACCGGGGAGCTGTTTTTT. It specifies CASSLDSAVTGELFF.

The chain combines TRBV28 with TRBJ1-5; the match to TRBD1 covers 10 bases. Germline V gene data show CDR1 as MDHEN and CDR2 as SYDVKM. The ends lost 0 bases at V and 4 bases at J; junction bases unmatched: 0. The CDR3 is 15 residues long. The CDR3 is CASSLWDRGNQPQHF. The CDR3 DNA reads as TGTGCCAGCAGTTTATGGGACAGGGGGAATCAGCCCCAGCATTTT.

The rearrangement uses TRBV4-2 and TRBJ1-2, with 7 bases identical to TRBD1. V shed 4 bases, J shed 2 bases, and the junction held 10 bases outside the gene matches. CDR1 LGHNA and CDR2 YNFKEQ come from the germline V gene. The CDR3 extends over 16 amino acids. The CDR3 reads CASSPSPGQRNYGYTF. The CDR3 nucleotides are TGTGCCAGCAGCCCTTCACCGGGACAGAGAAACTATGGCTACACCTTC.

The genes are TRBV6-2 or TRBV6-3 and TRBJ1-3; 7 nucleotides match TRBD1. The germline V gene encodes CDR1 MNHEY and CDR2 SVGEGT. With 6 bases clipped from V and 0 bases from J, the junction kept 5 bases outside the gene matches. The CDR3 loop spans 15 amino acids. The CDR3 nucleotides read TGTGCCAGCAGCAATGACAGGGACTCTGGAAACACCATATATTTT. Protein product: CASSNDRDSGNTIYF.